One TCR beta chain is described in this entry. Only in-frame clones appear in the TCRdb table, and some are missing; sequencing was by immunoSEQ multiplex PCR. This table has some 37,000 clones, 80% to 90% appearing once. These data originate in a study of T cells in localized non-small cell lung cancer. Germline values: CDR1 MNHNY, CDR2 SVGAGI (reference sequence). The CDR3 contains 15 residues. Germline trimming cut 2 bases from V and 3 bases from J; bases unmatched to any gene: 5. This specimen was peripheral blood, taken before any cancer treatment. This receptor was identified in a woman between 35 and 75 years old with stage I lung adenocarcinoma. The chain has TRBV6-6 and TRBJ2-7; TRBD2 aligns across 9 bases. CDR3: CASSYEASGIYEQYF. For the CDR3, the DNA is TGTGCCAGCAGTTACGAGGCTAGCGGGATCTACGAGCAGTACTTC.